The source of this T cell receptor beta chain is a study of shared clonotypes between healthy human individuals. CDR3 length: 17 residues. The V gene's germline CDR1 is MDHEN and CDR2 SYDVKM. Trimming cost V 5 bases and J 5 bases, with 24 bases left between them. The naive CD8 population came from CD45RO-negative cells selected for CCR7, without terminally differentiated effector memory CD45RA+ cells. The assay was immunoSEQ multiplex PCR, and TCRdb's table has in-frame clones only and misses some. The sample records about 680,000 clones, just over 90% being singletons. The chain recombines TRBV28 with TRBJ2-5; a possible D gene is TRBD2 (5 bases). The sequence came from a young man in good health. Material for sequencing was naive CD8+ T cells sorted from blood. The CDR3 region is CASSPLPDSPNEETQYF. The CDR3 region has the DNA TGTGCCAGCAGTCCGCTCCCGGACTCTCCGAATGAGGAGACCCAGTACTTC.